These T cell receptor beta chains were read from a single sample in a study of T cell repertoires in cytomegalovirus infection. One entry per CDR3 protein results from TCRdb running MiXCR on the reads. The sample shows hundreds of thousands of distinct CDR3 sequences, approximately 22% of them seen only once. The sample consisted of CD8+ T cells from PBMCs. Receptors originate from a human donor in good health (CMV status not recorded). Some clones in this sample may be carry-over from other donors' samples. Each CDR3 is given with its conserved first and last residue. The order of the fields is V gene, J gene, CDR3 length, CDR3 protein.

v_gene: TRBV12-3/TRBV12-4; j_gene: TRBJ1-1; len: 13; CDR3aa: CASSFSVISEAFF
v_gene: TRBV5-4; j_gene: TRBJ2-7; len: 16; CDR3aa: CASSLYGGSRYYEQYF
v_gene: TRBV12-3/TRBV12-4; j_gene: TRBJ2-3; len: 13; CDR3aa: CASSSGGTDTQYF
v_gene: TRBV19; j_gene: TRBJ2-6; len: 15; CDR3aa: CASSIMVLGANVLTF
v_gene: TRBV9; j_gene: TRBJ1-1; len: 15; CDR3aa: CASSVVTGMNTEAFF
v_gene: TRBV27; j_gene: TRBJ2-7; len: 13; CDR3aa: CANSSAMGLEQYF
v_gene: TRBV15; j_gene: TRBJ1-5; len: 16; CDR3aa: CATSTGQGAYNQPQHF
v_gene: TRBV7-8; j_gene: TRBJ2-7; len: 13; CDR3aa: CASSSSGGSEQYF
v_gene: TRBV19; j_gene: TRBJ1-1; len: 14; CDR3aa: CASSWGHQNTEAFF
v_gene: TRBV7-6; j_gene: TRBJ1-6; len: 15; CDR3aa: CVSTPGGQSGSPLHF
v_gene: TRBV6-6; j_gene: TRBJ2-1; len: 12; CDR3aa: CASTMEGNEQFF
v_gene: TRBV19; j_gene: TRBJ1-1; len: 13; CDR3aa: CASSIWGSAEAFF
v_gene: TRBV3-1; j_gene: TRBJ2-1; len: 15; CDR3aa: CASSQASVPYNEQFF
v_gene: TRBV7-6; j_gene: TRBJ1-2; len: 15; CDR3aa: CASSPRWGQGVGYTF
v_gene: TRBV10-3; j_gene: TRBJ1-2; len: 15; CDR3aa: CAISEPGQEPYGYTF
v_gene: TRBV14; j_gene: TRBJ2-1; len: 15; CDR3aa: CASSQAWTPYNEQFF
v_gene: TRBV9; j_gene: TRBJ2-5; len: 15; CDR3aa: CASSPRDFPQETQYF
v_gene: TRBV12-3/TRBV12-4; j_gene: TRBJ2-3; len: 14; CDR3aa: CASSFLRSSDTQYF
v_gene: TRBV6-5; j_gene: TRBJ1-1; len: 15; CDR3aa: CASSYSRGGRTEAFF
v_gene: TRBV2; j_gene: TRBJ2-1; len: 13; CDR3aa: CASSESGRNEQFF
v_gene: TRBV28; j_gene: TRBJ2-1; len: 14; CDR3aa: CASSLRDREDEQFF
v_gene: TRBV20-1; j_gene: TRBJ2-3; len: 14; CDR3aa: CSAPHLGPTDTQYF
v_gene: TRBV29-1; j_gene: TRBJ1-5; len: 13; CDR3aa: CSVAVGYNQPQHF
v_gene: TRBV2; j_gene: TRBJ2-1; len: 15; CDR3aa: CASIDAGGPRREQFF
v_gene: TRBV7-8; j_gene: TRBJ2-1; len: 12; CDR3aa: CASRPSNNEQFF
v_gene: TRBV7-6; j_gene: TRBJ2-7; len: 14; CDR3aa: CASSEAGPHYEQYF
v_gene: TRBV29-1; j_gene: TRBJ2-7; len: 12; CDR3aa: CSVEDWGNEQYF
v_gene: TRBV4-2; j_gene: TRBJ2-7; len: 18; CDR3aa: CASSQDWGAGGSDYEQYF
v_gene: TRBV29-1; j_gene: TRBJ2-2; len: 15; CDR3aa: CSALTSKKNTGELFF
v_gene: TRBV28; j_gene: TRBJ2-1; len: 16; CDR3aa: CASSQKNGGVHDEQFF
v_gene: TRBV19; j_gene: TRBJ1-1; len: 16; CDR3aa: CASGNEGERENTEAFF